A single T cell receptor beta chain is shown here with its context. At one end, the junction sequence differs from germline, possibly due to a read error. The CDR3 spans 11 residues. CDR1 is GTSNPN and CDR2 is SVGIG in the germline V gene (reference sequence). This sample was taken from a study of shared T cell receptors in the human thymus. The method was immunoSEQ multiplex PCR; TCRdb's version includes in-frame clones alone and lacks a portion of them. The data show approximately 490,000 clones, with around 78% seen just once and around 0.013% held by the top ten. The sample was also linked to a second study, of human thymus T cells. As that report states: Resections from corrective heart surgery supplied the thymus tissue. Related work showed strongly overlapping thymic repertoires across unrelated individuals.

The receptor was isolated from a boy younger than two with a congenital heart defect. Sequencing was carried out using thymocytes. The chain combines TRBV30 with TRBJ2-7; 8 bases are a match to TRBD1. For the CDR3, the DNA is TGTGCCTGGAGTCCTACAGGGGGGATGAACTTC. Its translation: CAWSPTGGMNF.